The source of this TCR beta chain is a study of cytomegalovirus exposure and HLA in healthy donors. Points from the study as a whole: Presence/absence analyses assumed roughly uniform sequencing depth across donors, which may not hold. With high specificity and sensitivity, the classifier reportedly diagnosed cytomegalovirus status.

The germline V and J ends were trimmed by 0 bases and 10 bases, with 12 bases remaining between them. The CDR3 covers 14 residues. Germline V lookup: CDR1 KGHSH, CDR2 LQKENI. As regards this clone: What it recognizes is unknown.

With 60 Vbeta and 13 Jbeta primers, the PCR was carried out. The repertoire was sequenced with immunoSEQ multiplex PCR; TCRdb's copy has only in-frame clones and lacks some. The table has under 170,000 clones, more than 65% seen once. This receptor was identified in a man over 45 in good health and CMV-seropositive. The V call is TRBV18, the J call TRBJ1-4, with no clear D. The specimen sequenced was PBMCs. CDR3 DNA sequence: TGTGCCAGCTCACCACCGTCCGGGCGGGGAAAACTGTTTTTT. This codes for CASSPPSGRGKLFF.